The clone carrying this TCR beta chain appeared a single time. Its antigen remains unidentified. A much bigger clone sits one base away, suggesting this may be a read error. This CDR3 is 14 amino acids long. CDR1 is DFQATT, CDR2 SNEGSKA, per germline (reference sequence). This sample was taken from a study of T cells in Graves' hyperthyroidism and ophthalmopathy. Study observations and caveats: A model using 13 V-J features told ophthalmopathy apart from stable hyperthyroidism.

Amplification targeted TCR beta CDR3 regions from RNA transcripts. An initial round of RT-PCR targeting the TCR CDR3 relied on the HTBI primer set. TCRdb independently ran MiXCR on the multiplex PCR reads; one entry per CDR3 protein. This repertoire shows about 570,000 distinct CDR3 sequences, roughly 50% found once; its top ten account for around 17%. On the basis of clinical symptoms, serum thyroxine and TRAb, thyroid ultrasound and orbital computed tomography, diagnoses were made. This chain connects TRBV20-1 to TRBJ2-2; either TRBD1 or TRBD2 may fit D (5 bases each). Sequenced material: peripheral blood or thyroid tissue (not recorded which). This receptor was obtained from an adult woman with Graves' disease, either hyperthyroidism or ophthalmopathy (not recorded which). The CDR3 DNA is TGCAGTGCTAGCATGCAGGGTGTCACCGGGGAGCTGCTTTTT. Its protein is CSASMQGVTGELLF.